Listed below are T cell receptor beta chains from one sample, sequenced in a study of cytomegalovirus exposure and HLA in healthy donors. Assay: immunoSEQ multiplex PCR; the TCRdb copy retains only in-frame clones and omits some. The sample includes 200,000 to 250,000 clones, roughly 84% of them seen just once. The sequencing input was PBMCs. The receptor set was obtained from a man aged 45-60 years in good health and CMV-seronegative. Each CDR3 is given with its conserved first and last residue. The D gene is left open where the match is weak. Not all rows give a size; the values are once, few, many and, for expanded clones, a class.

d_call cdr3_length clone_size j_call v_call cdr3_nt cdr3_aa
NA 15 NA TRBJ2-3 TRBV15 TGTGCCACCAGCATGCCGGATAGGGGTGTAGATACGCAGTATTTT CATSMPDRGVDTQYF
NA 14 NA TRBJ2-1 TRBV9 TGTGCCAGCAGCGTAGGTGGGGGGTACAATGAGCAGTTCTTC CASSVGGGYNEQFF
NA 12 few TRBJ2-1 TRBV5-4 TGTGCCAGCAGCTTTGGTAGTAATGAGCAGTTCTTC CASSFGSNEQFF
NA 16 NA TRBJ2-3 TRBV5-1 TGCGCCAGCAGCTCGCGACCGGCAGGCCTCACAGATACGCAGTATTTT CASSSRPAGLTDTQYF
TRBD2 17 NA TRBJ2-3 TRBV28 TGTGCCAGCAGTTTACAGGCTAGCGGGGATAGCACAGATACGCAGTATTTT CASSLQASGDSTDTQYF
TRBD1 15 NA TRBJ1-5 TRBV28 TGTGCCAGCAGTTTTTTGCAGGGGGCGAATCAGCCCCAGCATTTT CASSFLQGANQPQHF
TRBD1 14 NA TRBJ1-2 TRBV6-1 TGTGCCAGCAGTGAAGCCGGGACAGACTATGGCTACACCTTC CASSEAGTDYGYTF
TRBD2 15 once TRBJ2-7 TRBV9 TGTGCCAGCAGCGCCGGGGGAGCGGGAGGCTCGTGGCGGTACTTC CASSAGGAGGSWRYF
NA 14 NA TRBJ1-4 TRBV27 TGTGCCAGCTGTCGACAGGTGGGCGATGAAAAACTGTTTTTT CASCRQVGDEKLFF
TRBD2 14 NA TRBJ2-2 TRBV30 TGTGCCTGGAATCCTAGCGGGAGACCCGGGGAGCTGTTTTTT CAWNPSGRPGELFF
TRBD1 16 NA TRBJ2-1 TRBV27 TGTGCCAGCAGTTCCCGACAGGGGAAGTCATACAATGAGCAGTTCTTC CASSSRQGKSYNEQFF
TRBD1 15 NA TRBJ1-5 TRBV18 TGTGCCAGCTCATCGACAGGGGTAGATGGTCAGCCCCAGCATTTT CASSSTGVDGQPQHF
NA 12 few TRBJ2-5 TRBV5-1 TGCGCCAGCAGCTTGCCTAGCGAGACCCAGTACTTC CASSLPSETQYF
TRBD1 14 once TRBJ2-4 TRBV19 TGTGCCAGTAATCAACAGGGGCTTTCGAACATTCAGTACTTC CASNQQGLSNIQYF
NA 13 NA TRBJ2-3 TRBV4-1 TGCGCCAGCAGCCAGTTAAGCACAGATACGCAGTATTTT CASSQLSTDTQYF
NA 15 few TRBJ2-5 TRBV9 TGTGCCAGCAGCGCAGGCCAGCGGGTCGGAGAGACCCAGTACTTC CASSAGQRVGETQYF
TRBD1 15 NA TRBJ2-5 TRBV7-9 TGTGCCAGCAGCTTAGGGGACAGGGACCAAGAGACCCAGTACTTC CASSLGDRDQETQYF
NA 12 NA TRBJ2-5 TRBV18 TGTGCCAGCTCACCCCAGGGGGAGACCCAGTACTTC CASSPQGETQYF
NA 13 NA TRBJ1-2 TRBV7-8 TGTGCCAGCAGCTTAGGACAGGAGTATGGCTACACCTTC CASSLGQEYGYTF
TRBD1 16 NA TRBJ2-1 TRBV7-2 TGTGCCAGCAGCTTAGCGCTAGGGGGCCTGACGGCTGAGCAGTTCTTC CASSLALGGLTAEQFF
NA 17 NA TRBJ1-3 TRBV9 TGTGCCAGCAGCGGCTCCATATCAGGAAGCTCTGGAAACACCATATATTTT CASSGSISGSSGNTIYF
TRBD1 16 NA TRBJ2-2 TRBV11-1 TGTGCCAGCAGCTTATTCAGGGGGCGAGGTACCGGGGAGCTGTTTTTT CASSLFRGRGTGELFF
NA 13 NA TRBJ2-7 TRBV5-5 TGTGCCAGCAGCTTGGTCAGGGGCTACGAGCAGTACTTC CASSLVRGYEQYF
TRBD2 13 NA TRBJ2-7 TRBV5-8 TGTGCCAGCAGCCGGGGGGGCTGGTACGAGCAGTACTTC CASSRGGWYEQYF
TRBD1 16 few TRBJ1-5 TRBV15 TGTGCCACCGCACAGGGGGCGGTGTATAGCAATCAGCCCCAGCATTTT CATAQGAVYSNQPQHF
TRBD1 16 NA TRBJ2-7 TRBV4-1 TGCGCCAGCAGCCAAGAGGGACAGGGGCACCTCTTCGGGCAGTACTTC CASSQEGQGHLFGQYF
NA 16 NA TRBJ2-2 TRBV9 TGTGCCAGCAGCGTTCTAGCGGTGAGGGGGACCGGGGAGCTGTCTTTT CASSVLAVRGTGELSF
TRBD2 16 NA TRBJ2-3 TRBV29-1 TGCAGCGTTGGGATTCGTAGCGGGAGCGCTTTGGATACGCAGTATTTT CSVGIRSGSALDTQYF
TRBD2 17 few TRBJ2-1 TRBV4-1 TGCGCCAGCAGCCAATCTATCAGGACTAGCGGCAATAATGAGCAGTTCTTC CASSQSIRTSGNNEQFF
NA 14 NA TRBJ1-1 TRBV4-1 TGCGCCAGCAGCCAGGGGCGGATGAACACTGAAGCTTTCTTT CASSQGRMNTEAFF
NA 16 NA TRBJ2-4 TRBV27 TGTGCCAGCAGTTTAGGGGTAGGGGGTACCAAAAACATTCAGTACTTC CASSLGVGGTKNIQYF
NA 17 NA TRBJ1-5 TRBV28 TGTGCCAGCAGTTTAAGTGGGAACAGGGTAAGAAATCAGCCCCAGCATTTT CASSLSGNRVRNQPQHF
TRBD2 15 NA TRBJ2-1 TRBV28 TGTGCCAGCAGTTTGAGGTCCATGGGACTAGGGCTCCAGTTCTTC CASSLRSMGLGLQFF
NA 15 NA TRBJ2-7 TRBV5-1 TGCGCCAGCAGCTTGAGAGGGGGAATAACCTACGAGCAGTACTTC CASSLRGGITYEQYF
NA 11 NA TRBJ1-1 TRBV20-1 TGCAGTGCTATACAGGGAATTGAAGCTTTCTTT CSAIQGIEAFF
TRBD2 16 NA TRBJ2-3 TRBV9 TGTGCCAGCAGCGTACTCCTAGCGGGTGACACAGATACGCAGTATTTT CASSVLLAGDTDTQYF